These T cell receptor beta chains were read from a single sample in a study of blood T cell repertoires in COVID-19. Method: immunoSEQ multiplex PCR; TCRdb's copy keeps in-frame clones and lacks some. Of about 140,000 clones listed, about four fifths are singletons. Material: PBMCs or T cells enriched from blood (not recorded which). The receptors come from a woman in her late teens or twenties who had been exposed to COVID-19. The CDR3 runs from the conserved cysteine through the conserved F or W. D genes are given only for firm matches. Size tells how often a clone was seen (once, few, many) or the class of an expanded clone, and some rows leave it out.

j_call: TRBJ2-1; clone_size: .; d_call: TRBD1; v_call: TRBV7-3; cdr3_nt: TGTGCCAGCAGCCTCACCCTCGACAGGGATGAGCAGTTCTTC; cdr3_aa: CASSLTLDRDEQFF
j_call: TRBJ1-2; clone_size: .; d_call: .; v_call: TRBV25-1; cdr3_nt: TGTGCCAGCAGTGCTGGACAGCACTATGGCTACACCTTC; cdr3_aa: CASSAGQHYGYTF
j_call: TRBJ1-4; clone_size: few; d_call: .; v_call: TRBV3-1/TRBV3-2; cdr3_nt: TGTGCCAGCAGCCAAGGGACTCTCTCACACGGAAAACTGTTTTTT; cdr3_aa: CASSQGTLSHGKLFF
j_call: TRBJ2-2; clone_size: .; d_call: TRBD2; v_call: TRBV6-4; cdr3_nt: TGTGCCAGCAGTGAGACTAGCGGGAACACCGGGGAGCTGTTTTTT; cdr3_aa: CASSETSGNTGELFF
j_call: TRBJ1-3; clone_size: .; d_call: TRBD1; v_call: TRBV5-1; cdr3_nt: TGCGCCAGCAGCCCGGACAGGGCTGGAAACACCATATATTTT; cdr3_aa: CASSPDRAGNTIYF
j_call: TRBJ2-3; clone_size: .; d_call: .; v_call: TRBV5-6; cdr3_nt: TGTGCCAGCAGCTTGGGAGCAGATACGCAGTATTTT; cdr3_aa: CASSLGADTQYF
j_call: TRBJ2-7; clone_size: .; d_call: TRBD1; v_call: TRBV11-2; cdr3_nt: TGTGCCAGCAGCCTCAGGGGGCAAAGCGAGCAGTACTTC; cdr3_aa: CASSLRGQSEQYF
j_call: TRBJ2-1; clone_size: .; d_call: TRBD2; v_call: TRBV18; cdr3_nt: TGTGCCAGCTCACGGACTAGCGATTACAATGAGCAGTTCTTC; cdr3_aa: CASSRTSDYNEQFF
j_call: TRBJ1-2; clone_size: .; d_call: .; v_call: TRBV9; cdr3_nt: TGTGCCAGCAACTCAGAAACAGCTAACTATGGCTACACCTTC; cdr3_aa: CASNSETANYGYTF
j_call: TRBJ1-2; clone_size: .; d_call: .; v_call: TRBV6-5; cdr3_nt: TGTGCCAGCAGTCTCGACAGGCACGCTAACTATGGCTACACCTTC; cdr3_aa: CASSLDRHANYGYTF
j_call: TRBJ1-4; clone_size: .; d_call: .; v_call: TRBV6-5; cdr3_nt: TGTGCCAGCATACCACAGGGTCTGACAGAAAAACTGTTTTTT; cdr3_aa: CASIPQGLTEKLFF
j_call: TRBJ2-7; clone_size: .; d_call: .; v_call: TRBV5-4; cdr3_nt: TGTGCCAGCAGCTTGATTATGAGGGCCGGGGTGACTTACGAGCAGTACTTC; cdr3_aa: CASSLIMRAGVTYEQYF
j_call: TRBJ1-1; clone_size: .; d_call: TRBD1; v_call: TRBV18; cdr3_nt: TGTGCCAGCTCCCGGGACAGGGCGAACACTGAAGCTTTCTTT; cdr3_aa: CASSRDRANTEAFF
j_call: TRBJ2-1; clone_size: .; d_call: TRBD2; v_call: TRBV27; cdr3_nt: TGTGCCAGCAGTCTGGGACTAGCGGGAGAAAACAATGAGCAGTTCTTC; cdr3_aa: CASSLGLAGENNEQFF
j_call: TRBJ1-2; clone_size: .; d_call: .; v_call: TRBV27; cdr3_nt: TGTGCCAGCGGAGGCCACTATGGCTACACCTTC; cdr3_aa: CASGGHYGYTF
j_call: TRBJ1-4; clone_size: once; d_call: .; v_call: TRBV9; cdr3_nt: TGTGCCAGCAGCGTAGGTCGGGGGAATGAAAAACTGTTTTTT; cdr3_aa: CASSVGRGNEKLFF
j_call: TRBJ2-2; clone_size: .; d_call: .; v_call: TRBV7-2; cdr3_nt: TGTGCCAGCAGCTCCGTTGTCACCGGGGAGCTGTTTTTT; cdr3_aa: CASSSVVTGELFF
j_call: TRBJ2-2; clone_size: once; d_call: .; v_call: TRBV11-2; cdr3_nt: TGTGCCAGCAGCCCCCTTCTGACCGGGGAGCTGTTTTTT; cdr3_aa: CASSPLLTGELFF
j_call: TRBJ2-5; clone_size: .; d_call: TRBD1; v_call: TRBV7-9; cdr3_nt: TGTGCCAGCAGCTTAGGCGTCCCGGGACAGGGTAGAGGAGAGACCCAGTACTTC; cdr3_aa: CASSLGVPGQGRGETQYF
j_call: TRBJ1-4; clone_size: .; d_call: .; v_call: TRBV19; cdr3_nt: TGTGCCAGTAGTCAAGGGAGTTTTGGAGAAAAACTGTTTTTT; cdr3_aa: CASSQGSFGEKLFF
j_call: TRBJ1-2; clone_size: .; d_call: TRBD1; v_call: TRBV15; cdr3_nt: TGTGCCACCAGCAGCCGGACAGGGTCCGGCTACACCTTC; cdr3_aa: CATSSRTGSGYTF
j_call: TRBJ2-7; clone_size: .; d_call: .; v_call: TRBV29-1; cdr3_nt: TGCAGCGTTCGCAAGACGGACTCCATTACCCACGAGCAGTACTTC; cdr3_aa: CSVRKTDSITHEQYF
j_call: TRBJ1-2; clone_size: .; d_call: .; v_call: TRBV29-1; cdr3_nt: TGCAGCGTTGAAGGGGCAGGGACTAACTATGGCTACACCTTC; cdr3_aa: CSVEGAGTNYGYTF
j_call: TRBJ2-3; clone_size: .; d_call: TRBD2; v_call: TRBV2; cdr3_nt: TGTGCCAGCAAGGGACTAGCGGGACGGAAGAAGGCAGATACGCAGTATTTT; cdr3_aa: CASKGLAGRKKADTQYF
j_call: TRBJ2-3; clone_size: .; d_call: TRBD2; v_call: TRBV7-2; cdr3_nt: TGTGCCAGCAGCTCCATGAGCGGGGTACGCACAGATACGCAGTATTTT; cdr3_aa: CASSSMSGVRTDTQYF
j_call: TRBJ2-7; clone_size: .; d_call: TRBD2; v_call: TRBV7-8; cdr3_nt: TGTGCCAGCAGCTTAGTTCGAGCGGGGTACGAGCAGTACTTC; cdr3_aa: CASSLVRAGYEQYF
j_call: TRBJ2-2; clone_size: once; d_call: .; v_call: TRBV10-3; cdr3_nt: TGTGCCATCAGTCCCCACCTAATAATCGGGGGTAGTGGAACCGGGGAGCTGTTTTTT; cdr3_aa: CAISPHLIIGGSGTGELFF
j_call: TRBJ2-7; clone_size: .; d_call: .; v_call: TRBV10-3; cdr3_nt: TGTGCCATCGGGAGTATAGTCGAGCAGTACTTC; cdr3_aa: CAIGSIVEQYF
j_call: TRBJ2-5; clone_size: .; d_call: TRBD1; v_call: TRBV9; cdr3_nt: TGTGCCAGCAAGGGGGCTCAAGAGACCCAGTACTTC; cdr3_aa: CASKGAQETQYF
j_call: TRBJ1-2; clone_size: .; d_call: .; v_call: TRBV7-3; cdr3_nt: TGTGCCAGCAGCTTAGGGCAGGGGTCGAGCGACTATGGCTACACCTTC; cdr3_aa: CASSLGQGSSDYGYTF
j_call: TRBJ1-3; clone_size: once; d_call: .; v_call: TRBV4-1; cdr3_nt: TGCGCCAGCAGCTCGACGGACATTCGAAGCTCTGGAAACACCATATATTTT; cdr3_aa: CASSSTDIRSSGNTIYF
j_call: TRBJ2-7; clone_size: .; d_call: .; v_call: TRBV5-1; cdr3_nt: TGCGCCAGCAGCTTGCCTTCGACTAGTTACTACGAGCAGTACTTC; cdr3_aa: CASSLPSTSYYEQYF
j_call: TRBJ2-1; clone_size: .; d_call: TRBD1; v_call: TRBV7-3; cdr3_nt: TGTGCCAGCAGCTTGACAGGGATCTACAATGAGCAGTTCTTC; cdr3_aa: CASSLTGIYNEQFF
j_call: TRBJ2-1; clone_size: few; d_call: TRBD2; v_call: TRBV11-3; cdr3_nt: TGTGCCAGCAGCTTAGGGCTGACTAGCCGCAATGAGCAGTTCTTC; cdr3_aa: CASSLGLTSRNEQFF
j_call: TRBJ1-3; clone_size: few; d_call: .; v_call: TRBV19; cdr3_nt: TGTGCCAGTACCCAGAGGGCCTCTGGAAACACCATATATTTT; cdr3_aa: CASTQRASGNTIYF
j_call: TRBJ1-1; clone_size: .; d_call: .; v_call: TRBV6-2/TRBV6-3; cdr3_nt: TGTGCCAGCAGTTACTCAACCTGGAGACCTTTCTTT; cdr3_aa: CASSYSTWRPFF
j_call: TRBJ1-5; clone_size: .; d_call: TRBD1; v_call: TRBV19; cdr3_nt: TGTGCCAGTAGTACGGGACAGCTCAATCAGCCCCAGCATTTT; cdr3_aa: CASSTGQLNQPQHF
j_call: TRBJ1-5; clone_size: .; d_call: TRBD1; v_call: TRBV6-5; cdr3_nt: TGTGCCAGCAGTACGGGACAGTATAGCAATCAGCCCCAGCATTTT; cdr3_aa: CASSTGQYSNQPQHF
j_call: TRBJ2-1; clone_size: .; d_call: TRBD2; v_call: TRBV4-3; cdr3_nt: TGCGCCAGCAGCCAAGATGCGGCTAGCGGACCCAATGAGCAGTTCTTC; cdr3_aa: CASSQDAASGPNEQFF
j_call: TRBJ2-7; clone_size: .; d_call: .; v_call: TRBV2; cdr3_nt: TGTGCCACCAGGGTGAAGGTCCTGGGACTCTCCTACGAGCAGTACTTC; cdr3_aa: CATRVKVLGLSYEQYF
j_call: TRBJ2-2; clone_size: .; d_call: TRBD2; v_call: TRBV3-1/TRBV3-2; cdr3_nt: TGTGCCAGCAGCCAAGATCGGGGACTAGCGTATCGGATCGGGGAGCTGTTTTTT; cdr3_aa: CASSQDRGLAYRIGELFF